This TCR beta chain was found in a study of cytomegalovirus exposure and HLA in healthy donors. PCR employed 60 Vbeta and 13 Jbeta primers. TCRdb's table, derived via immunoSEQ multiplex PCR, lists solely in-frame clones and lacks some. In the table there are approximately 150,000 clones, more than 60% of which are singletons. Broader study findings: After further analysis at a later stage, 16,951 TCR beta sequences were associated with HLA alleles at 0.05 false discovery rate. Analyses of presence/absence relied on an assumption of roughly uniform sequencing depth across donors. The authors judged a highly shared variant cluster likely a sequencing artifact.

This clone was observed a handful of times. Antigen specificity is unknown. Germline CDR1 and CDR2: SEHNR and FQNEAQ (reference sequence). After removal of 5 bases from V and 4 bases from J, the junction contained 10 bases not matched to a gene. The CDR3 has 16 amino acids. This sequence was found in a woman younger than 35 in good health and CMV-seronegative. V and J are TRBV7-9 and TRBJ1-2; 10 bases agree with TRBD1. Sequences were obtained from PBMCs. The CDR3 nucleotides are TGTGCCAGCAGCCCAACGACAGGGGGCCGGTTCTATGGCTACACCTTC. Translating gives CASSPTTGGRFYGYTF.